Here is one T cell receptor (beta chain) with its context. Its antigen is not known. CDR3 size: 14 residues. CDR1 is SGHKS, CDR2 YYEKEE, per germline (reference sequence). Trimming took 4 bases from V and 6 from J, leaving 14 bases between them. A template switching step contributed a universal primer site, while unique molecular identifiers were present in the cDNA. Each CDR3 protein is one row after TCRdb ran MiXCR on the 5' RACE reads. Of about 520,000 distinct CDR3 sequences listed, around 20% are singletons. The data derive from a study of identical twins. Study observations and caveats: For out-of-frame alpha sequences shared by twins, low generation probability was in excess. Twin pairs had excess sharing that was weaker in beta out-of-frame sequences.

These data were also filed under a second study, of T cells expressing NK-cell markers. From that study: Several experiments added an anti-gamma-delta TCR antibody to sort only alpha-beta TCR T cells.

V is TRBV5-5 and J is TRBJ2-1; the D gene is possibly TRBD1 (6 bases). This sequence was found in a woman aged 18-29 years in good health. The specimen was CD4+ T cells sorted from blood. In DNA form, the CDR3 reads TGTGCCAGCAGCGGGGGTGGGGGCCGCAATGAGCAGTTCTTC. Amino acids: CASSGGGGRNEQFF.